Below, 18 T cell receptor beta chains from the same sample are listed, as sequenced in a study of chemoradiotherapy in HPV16-positive cancers. The method was immunoSEQ multiplex PCR; TCRdb's version includes in-frame clones alone and lacks a portion of them. The sample carries 30,000 to 35,000 clones, around 86% recorded once. The sequencing here drew on blood, taken from a patient who underwent chemoradiotherapy. The receptors shown here come from a human donor with HPV-associated anogenital cancer.

This clone was counted a single time. J is TRBJ1-5 and V is TRBV18, with a possible D match to TRBD1 (5 bases). Germline assignment: CDR1 KGHSH and CDR2 LQKENI. V lost 2 bases and J lost 1, with 15 bases in between. CDR3 size: 17 residues. The CDR3 DNA sequence: TGTGCCAGCTCACCAGGGGGGTCCACAATAAGCAATCAGCCCCAGCATTTT. Protein sequence: CASSPGGSTISNQPQHF.

This chain joins TRBV6-6 and TRBJ1-1; D not resolved. CDR1 MNHNY and CDR2 SVGAGI come from the germline V gene (reference sequence). The germline V and J ends were trimmed by 0 bases and 5 bases, with 13 bases remaining between them. This CDR3 spans 15 amino acids. The CDR3 sequence is CASSYSESGGTEAFF. CDR3 bases: TGTGCCAGCAGTTACTCCGAATCAGGAGGGACTGAAGCTTTCTTT.

The DNA of the CDR3 is TGTGCCAGCAGCCAAGTTTTAGGAAGCGGCGGCCGCGCCACCTCTGGAAACACCATATATTTT. Translation: CASSQVLGSGGRATSGNTIYF. V is TRBV4-2 and J is TRBJ1-3; D remains unclear. V was clipped by 1 base and J by 0 bases, with 25 bases between them. The CDR3 consists of 21 residues. Germline loops: CDR1 LGHNA, CDR2 YNFKEQ.

This rearrangement joins TRBV2 to TRBJ2-7; D is unclear. The CDR3 runs to 15 residues. Germline loops: CDR1 SNHLY, CDR2 FYNNEI. With 1 base removed from V and 4 bases from J, the gap between germline ends came to 14 bases. DNA of the CDR3: TGTGCCAGCAGTGAAGGCCAGTGGGCCGCGTACGAGCAGTACTTC. Amino acid sequence: CASSEGQWAAYEQYF. The variable domain in full, with the rest retrieved from reference TRBV2 and TRBJ2-7, is EPEVTQTPSHQVTQMGQEVILRCVPISNHLYFYWYRQILGQKVEFLVSFYNNEISEKSEIFDDQFSVERPDGSNFTLKIRSTKLEDSAMYFCASSEGQWAAYEQYFGPGTRLTVT.

The rearrangement joins TRBV15 to TRBJ1-4, with D unclear. Per germline, CDR1 LNHNV and CDR2 YYDKDF (reference sequence). CDR3 size: 14 residues. With 0 bases removed from V and 8 bases from J, the gap between germline ends came to 10 bases. The CDR3 bases are TGTGCCACCAGCAGAGAAGTGAGGGCCGAAAAACTGTTTTTT. Residues: CATSREVRAEKLFF. Supplemented by reference TRBV15 and TRBJ1-4, the full variable domain reads DAMVIQNPRYQVTQFGKPVTLSCSQTLNHNVMYWYQQKSSQAPKLLFHYYDKDFNNEADTPDNFQSRRPNTSFCFLDIRSPGLGDTAMYLCATSREVRAEKLFFGSGTQLSVL.

This clone was picked up a small number of times. The chain recombines TRBV5-1 with TRBJ1-2; 7 nucleotides line up with TRBD1. This CDR3 is 13 amino acids long. Germline V gene sequence: CDR1 SGHRS, CDR2 YFSETQ. J lost 0 bases, V lost 5 bases, and 1 base had no gene match. CDR3 in amino acids: CASRTGTNYGYTF. The CDR3 region has the DNA TGCGCCAGCAGGACAGGGACTAACTATGGCTACACCTTC.

This clone was picked up one time. The chain employs TRBV5-5 and TRBJ1-1; weak D call: TRBD1 (6 bases). The V gene lost 4 bases and the J gene lost 1 base, with 14 bases spanning the gap. The CDR3 consists of 15 residues. Germline-derived CDR1 and CDR2 are SGHKS and YYEKEE (reference sequence). DNA of the CDR3: TGTGCCAGCAGCACCACGAAGGACAGGAACACTGAAGCTTTCTTT. Protein sequence: CASSTTKDRNTEAFF.

V is TRBV19 and J is TRBJ2-5; 9 positions match TRBD1. Trimming took 1 base from V and 3 from J; bases not matched to a gene: 0. This CDR3 has 14 residues. Germline V CDR1 and CDR2: LNHDA, SQIVND (reference sequence). This chain's CDR3 is CASSIGQGEETQYF. The CDR3 DNA reads as TGTGCCAGTAGTATAGGACAGGGGGAAGAGACCCAGTACTTC.

V gene TRBV9 combines with J gene TRBJ2-3, with D possibly being TRBD1 (5 bases). Germline V lookup: CDR1 SGDLS, CDR2 YYNGEE. The CDR3 totals 14 residues. V dropped 0 bases and J dropped 5 bases, with 10 bases sitting between them. Here the CDR3 DNA reads TGTGCCAGCAGCGTAGGGGGCGAAGGAGATACGCAGTATTTT. Residues: CASSVGGEGDTQYF.

The chain uses TRBV2 and TRBJ1-1; no definite D call. Trimming removed 7 bases at V and 3 bases at J, with 6 bases between. From germline, CDR1 is SNHLY and CDR2 FYNNEI. The CDR3 sequence is 11 residues long. The CDR3 DNA is TGTGCCAGCAAACGGGACACTGAAGCTTTCTTT. Translated, it gives CASKRDTEAFF. The whole variable domain, remainder taken from reference TRBV2 and TRBJ1-1, is EPEVTQTPSHQVTQMGQEVILRCVPISNHLYFYWYRQILGQKVEFLVSFYNNEISEKSEIFDDQFSVERPDGSNFTLKIRSTKLEDSAMYFCASKRDTEAFFGQGTRLTVV.

This rearrangement joins TRBV5-1 to TRBJ2-2; a weak D match, TRBD2 (7 bases). This CDR3 comprises 17 residues. V was clipped by 0 bases and J by 2 bases, with 14 bases between them. Germline values: CDR1 SGHRS, CDR2 YFSETQ. CDR3 sequence (DNA): TGCGCCAGCAGCTTGGGCGGGGGCCAGACTAACACCGGGGAGCTGTTTTTT. Protein product: CASSLGGGQTNTGELFF.

V is TRBV28 and J is TRBJ1-5; tentatively, D is TRBD1 (5 bases). The CDR3 consists of 14 residues. Trimming shortened V by 7 bases and J by 3 bases, and 13 bases separated the two germline ends. From germline, CDR1 is MDHEN and CDR2 SYDVKM. The DNA for the CDR3 is TGTGCCAGCAATCCGGGGGGGGACAATCAGCCCCAGCATTTT. Translated: CASNPGGDNQPQHF.

This chain connects TRBV4-3 to TRBJ2-7, with D tentatively TRBD1 or TRBD2 (5 bases each). Trimming cost V 6 bases and J 0 bases, with 15 bases left between them. From germline, CDR1 is LGHNA and CDR2 YSLEER. This CDR3 is built from 15 residues. This CDR3 reads CASSPYPGLSYEQYF. The CDR3 bases are TGCGCCAGCAGTCCTTATCCGGGGCTCTCCTACGAGCAGTACTTC.

The chain has TRBV10-3 and TRBJ1-1; a possible D gene is TRBD1 (6 bases). The CDR3 extends over 12 amino acids. With 6 bases removed from V and 8 bases from J, the gap between germline ends came to 13 bases. Germline V gene data show CDR1 as ENHRY and CDR2 as SYGVKD. In nucleotides, the CDR3 is TGTGCCATCAGGAAAACAGGGTCCGAAGCTTTCTTT. Its protein is CAIRKTGSEAFF.

This sequence joins TRBV11-2 and TRBJ2-7; D is undetermined. CDR1 and CDR2 from the germline V gene are SGHAT and FQNNGV. This CDR3 has 16 residues. The ends were cut back, 2 bases at V and 6 bases at J, with 20 bases in the middle. For the CDR3, the DNA is TGTGCCAGCAGCTTAAACGGCCCGCTGGGTACGAGCGAGCAGTACTTC. It yields the protein CASSLNGPLGTSEQYF.

The chain links TRBV5-1 to TRBJ2-1, with 11 positions matching TRBD2. V was clipped by 5 bases and J by 10 bases; unmatched bases: 8. In germline, CDR1 is SGHRS, CDR2 YFSETQ. This CDR3 has 14 amino acids. The CDR3: CASSTIAGGHEQFF. In DNA, the CDR3 is TGCGCCAGCAGTACGATAGCGGGGGGGCACGAGCAGTTCTTC.

The chain uses TRBV28 and TRBJ1-1; D gene uncertain. This CDR3 has 12 residues. CDR1 MDHEN and CDR2 SYDVKM come from the germline V gene. The V and J ends lost 6 bases and 11 bases respectively, with 16 bases between them. In DNA form, the CDR3 reads TGTGCCAGCAGCCTGAACGGCCGGGTGGCTTTCTTT. It specifies CASSLNGRVAFF.

V and J are TRBV11-2 and TRBJ1-2; 7 bases fit TRBD1. Germline trimming cut 2 bases from V and 2 bases from J; bases unmatched to any gene: 11. The CDR3 has 17 amino acids. The V gene's germline CDR1 is SGHAT and CDR2 FQNNGV. CDR3: CASSLKAPTGTNYGYTF. The CDR3 DNA is TGTGCCAGCAGCTTAAAAGCCCCGACAGGGACAAACTATGGCTACACCTTC.